This paragraph reports one T cell receptor (beta chain). Antigen: not known. The data derive from a study of blood T cell dynamics during melanoma immunotherapy. Time point noted: week 3, after first cycle of checkpoint inhibitor. Produced via immunoSEQ multiplex PCR; TCRdb's table is partial and in-frame only. The sample lists more than 10,000 clones, about 90% seen once, with around 0.19% in the top ten. The CDR3 covers 14 residues. CDR1 and CDR2 from the germline V gene are MDHEN and SYDVKM. Trimming removed 2 bases from V and 6 bases from J, with 11 bases in between. The study's findings and limits: Clones driving repertoire changes may be melanoma-specific or general immune activation.

The sample in question was effector memory CD8+ T cells from blood, obtained from a patient treated with checkpoint blockade. The sequence derives from a human donor with melanoma. The chain is built from TRBV28 and TRBJ1-5, with D perhaps TRBD1 (5 bases). The CDR3: CASSLRQGFQPQHF. DNA of the CDR3: TGTGCCAGCAGTTTAAGGCAGGGTTTTCAGCCCCAGCATTTT.